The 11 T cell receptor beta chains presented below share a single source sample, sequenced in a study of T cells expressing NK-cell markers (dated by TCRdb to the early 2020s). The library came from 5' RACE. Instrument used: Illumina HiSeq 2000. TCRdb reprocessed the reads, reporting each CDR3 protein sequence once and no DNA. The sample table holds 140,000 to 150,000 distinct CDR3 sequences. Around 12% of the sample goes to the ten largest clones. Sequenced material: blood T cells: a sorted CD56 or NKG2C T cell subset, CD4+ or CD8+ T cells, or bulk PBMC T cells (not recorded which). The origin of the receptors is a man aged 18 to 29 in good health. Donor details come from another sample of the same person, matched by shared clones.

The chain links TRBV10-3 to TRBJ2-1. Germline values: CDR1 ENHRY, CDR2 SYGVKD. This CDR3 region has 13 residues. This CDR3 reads CAISVVEGDEQFF.

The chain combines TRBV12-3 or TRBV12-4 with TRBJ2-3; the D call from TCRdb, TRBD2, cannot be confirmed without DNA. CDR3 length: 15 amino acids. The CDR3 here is CASRLSGSGADTQYF.

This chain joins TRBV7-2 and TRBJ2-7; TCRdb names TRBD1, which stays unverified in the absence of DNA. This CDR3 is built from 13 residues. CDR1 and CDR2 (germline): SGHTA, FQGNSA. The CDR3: CASSGTRSYEQYF.

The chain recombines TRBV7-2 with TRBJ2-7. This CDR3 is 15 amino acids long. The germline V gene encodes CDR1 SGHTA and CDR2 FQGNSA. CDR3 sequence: CASRDPAAGSYEQYF.

CDR3: CATSGGDEQYF. The rearrangement uses TRBV15 and TRBJ2-7; lacking DNA, the TRBD1 call made by TCRdb goes unchecked. From germline, CDR1 is LNHNV and CDR2 YYDKDF (reference sequence). The CDR3 runs 11 residues.

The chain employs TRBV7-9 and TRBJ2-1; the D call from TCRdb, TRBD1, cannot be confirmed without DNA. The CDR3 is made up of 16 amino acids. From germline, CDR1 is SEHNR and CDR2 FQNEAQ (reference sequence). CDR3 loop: CASSFEHREPVYEQFF. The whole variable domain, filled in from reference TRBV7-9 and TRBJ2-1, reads DTGVSQNPRHKITKRGQNVTFRCDPISEHNRLYWYRQTLGQGPEFLTYFQNEAQLEKSRLLSDRFSAERPKGSFSTLEIQRTEQGDSAMYLCASSFEHREPVYEQFFGPGTRLTVL.

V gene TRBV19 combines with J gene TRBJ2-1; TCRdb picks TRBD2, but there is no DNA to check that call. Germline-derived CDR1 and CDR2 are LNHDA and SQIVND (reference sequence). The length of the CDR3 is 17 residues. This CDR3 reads CASSIVTSGDLYNEQFF. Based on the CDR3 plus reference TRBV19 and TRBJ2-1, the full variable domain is DGGITQSPKYLFRKEGQNVTLSCEQNLNHDAMYWYRQDPGQGLRLIYYSQIVNDFQKGDIAEGYSVSREKKESFPLTVTSAQKNPTAFYLCASSIVTSGDLYNEQFFGPGTRLTVL.

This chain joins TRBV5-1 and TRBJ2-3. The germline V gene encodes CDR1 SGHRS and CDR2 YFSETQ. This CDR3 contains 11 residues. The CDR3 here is CASRPTDTQYF.

CDR3 sequence reads: CASSLEGGETQYF. The chain couples TRBV28 to TRBJ2-5; TCRdb's D call, TRBD2, is unchecked because there is no DNA. The germline CDR1 and CDR2 sequences are MDHEN and SYDVKM. This CDR3 is 13 amino acids long.

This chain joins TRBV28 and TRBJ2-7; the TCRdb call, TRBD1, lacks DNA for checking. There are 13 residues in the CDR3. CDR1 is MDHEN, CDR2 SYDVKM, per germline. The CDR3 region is CASLAGAGYEQYF. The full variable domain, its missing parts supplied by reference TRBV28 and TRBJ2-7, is DVKVTQSSRYLVKRTGEKVFLECVQDMDHENMFWYRQDPGLGLRLIYFSYDVKMKEKGDIPEGYSVSREKKERFSLILESASTNQTSMYLCASLAGAGYEQYFGPGTRLTVT.

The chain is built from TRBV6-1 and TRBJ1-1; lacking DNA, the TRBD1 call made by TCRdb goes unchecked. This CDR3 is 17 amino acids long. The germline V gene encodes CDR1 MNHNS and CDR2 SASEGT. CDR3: CASSIMRSRGANTEAFF.